This TCR beta chain was captured by sequencing in a study of blood T cell repertoires in COVID-19. In the study overall: T cells, B-cell-depleted T cells, or PBMCs provided the cDNA or gDNA that served as material.

Germline V gene data show CDR1 as SGHAT and CDR2 as FQNNGV. The CDR3 extends over 15 amino acids. With 1 base removed from V and 0 bases from J, the gap between germline ends came to 9 bases. The sample holds one count of this clone. Only in-frame clones appear in the TCRdb table, and some are missing; sequencing was by immunoSEQ multiplex PCR. The top ten hold under 0.9% of the sample, which has about 210,000 clones, approximately 91% seen once. Sequencing was performed on peripheral blood. V and J are TRBV11-2 and TRBJ1-2; D gene unclear. This receptor was identified in a man in his forties with acute or convalescent COVID-19. The CDR3 region has the DNA TGTGCCAGCAGCTTAGTAGGGAGGTCTAACTATGGCTACACCTTC. Its protein is CASSLVGRSNYGYTF.